A selection of T cell receptor beta chains follows, all from one sample in a study of early T cells in non-severe SARS-CoV-2 infection. TCRdb re-called the 5' RACE reads with MiXCR, one entry per CDR3 protein. The sample has around 33,000 distinct CDR3 sequences; approximately 6% are singletons. The sequenced sample consisted of whole blood. The receptors were sampled from an adult who was a healthcare worker with PCR-confirmed SARS-CoV-2 infection or an uninfected control (not recorded which). The CDR3 runs from the conserved cysteine through the conserved F or W. The D gene is left open where the match is weak.

cdr3_aa: CASSQKPNVYNEQFF; j_call: TRBJ2-1; d_call: -; v_call: TRBV3-1
cdr3_aa: CASSPLGGVIQYF; j_call: TRBJ2-4; d_call: -; v_call: TRBV7-9
cdr3_aa: CASSELASYNEQFF; j_call: TRBJ2-1; d_call: -; v_call: TRBV2
cdr3_aa: CATSVLLASGELFF; j_call: TRBJ2-2; d_call: -; v_call: TRBV24-1
cdr3_aa: CASTPPAGGIYNEQFF; j_call: TRBJ2-1; d_call: TRBD2; v_call: TRBV6-2/TRBV6-3
cdr3_aa: CSARNPVRKETQYF; j_call: TRBJ2-5; d_call: -; v_call: TRBV20-1
cdr3_aa: CASSWLNVLNTEAFF; j_call: TRBJ1-1; d_call: -; v_call: TRBV5-1
cdr3_aa: CAWSVVAYRGPLGAFF; j_call: TRBJ1-1; d_call: TRBD1; v_call: TRBV30
cdr3_aa: CASSLSSGSWDSPLHF; j_call: TRBJ1-6; d_call: -; v_call: TRBV28
cdr3_aa: CSAVAGTSVSDEQFF; j_call: TRBJ2-1; d_call: TRBD2; v_call: TRBV20-1
cdr3_aa: CASSLAGTAQYF; j_call: TRBJ2-4; d_call: -; v_call: TRBV7-9
cdr3_aa: CASSLPTSGRSGELFF; j_call: TRBJ2-2; d_call: TRBD2; v_call: TRBV5-4
cdr3_aa: CASSTPTRLSTEAFF; j_call: TRBJ1-1; d_call: -; v_call: TRBV10-2
cdr3_aa: CASSKWVLTF; j_call: TRBJ2-6; d_call: -; v_call: TRBV19
cdr3_aa: CASSQPMSPDPGNTIYF; j_call: TRBJ1-3; d_call: -; v_call: TRBV4-1
cdr3_aa: CASSPPGRSTGELFF; j_call: TRBJ2-2; d_call: -; v_call: TRBV18